The 2 T cell receptor beta chains below were found in one sample sequenced in a study of T cells in localized non-small cell lung cancer. Measured with immunoSEQ multiplex PCR; TCRdb has only the in-frame clones, and not every one. The table shows about 33,000 clones, with 92% occurring only once. The starting material was peripheral blood, obtained before any cancer treatment. Receptors were obtained from an older female donor with stage I lung adenocarcinoma.

The chain links TRBV2 to TRBJ1-3; unclear D gene. Per germline, CDR1 SNHLY and CDR2 FYNNEI. With 6 bases removed from V and 4 bases from J, the gap between germline ends came to 13 bases. The CDR3 extends over 14 amino acids. Written as DNA, the CDR3 is TGTGCCAGCAGCGAGAGAGGATCAGGAAACACCATATATTTT. It encodes CASSERGSGNTIYF.

V and J are TRBV9 and TRBJ2-3, with D possibly TRBD1 on 5 matching bases. Trimming left V 0 bases short and J 2 bases short, with 13 bases between. The CDR3 extends over 16 amino acids. Per germline, CDR1 SGDLS and CDR2 YYNGEE. This chain's CDR3 is CASSVAGSGATDTQYF. CDR3 nucleotide sequence: TGTGCCAGCAGCGTAGCAGGTAGTGGGGCCACAGATACGCAGTATTTT.